The present T cell receptor beta chain was sequenced within a study of T cell clones after liver transplantation. Whole-study context: A pre-transplant mixed lymphocyte reaction with TCRbeta sequencing defined graft-donor-reactive clones followed in post-transplant blood.

Profiling relied on immunoSEQ multiplex PCR, and the TCRdb table lists in-frame clones only, not all of them. The sample has 7,000 to 9,500 clones; approximately 78% are singletons. Germline lookup yields CDR1 LNHDA and CDR2 SQIVND (reference sequence). This CDR3 comprises 13 residues. V lost 6 bases and J 0 bases, leaving 6 bases between the germline ends. The chain links TRBV19 to TRBJ2-1, with D hard to call. The receptor's source is a human patient who received a liver transplant. Part of the T cell pool may stem from the graft donor. Sample: CD8+ T cells from blood, taken at the 22-month timepoint. The CDR3, as DNA: TGTGCCAGTAGCGGCTACTCCTACAATGAGCAGTTCTTC. As protein: CASSGYSYNEQFF. The full variable domain, with the rest looked up from reference TRBV19 and TRBJ2-1, is DGGITQSPKYLFRKEGQNVTLSCEQNLNHDAMYWYRQDPGQGLRLIYYSQIVNDFQKGDIAEGYSVSREKKESFPLTVTSAQKNPTAFYLCASSGYSYNEQFFGPGTRLTVL.